This T cell receptor beta chain was obtained from a study of early T cells in non-severe SARS-CoV-2 infection. cDNA molecules, individually, were tagged with unique molecular identifiers. TCRdb reprocessed the 5' RACE reads via MiXCR and lists one record per CDR3 protein. Found here are tens of thousands of distinct CDR3 sequences, approximately 14% of them singletons; the top ten hold roughly 4.2%. Germline V CDR1 and CDR2: SGDLS, YYNGEE. Losses at the gene ends were 1 base for V and 1 base for J; bases not matched to a gene: 3. CDR3 length equals 15 residues. This sequence joins TRBV9 and TRBJ1-2, with 8 bases lining up with TRBD1. The sequence was collected from an adult who was a healthcare worker with PCR-confirmed SARS-CoV-2 infection or an uninfected control (not recorded which). Sequenced material: whole blood, taken at baseline. The CDR3 region has the DNA TGTGCCAGCAGCGTACGGACAGGGAATAACTATGGCTACACCTTC. Protein sequence: CASSVRTGNNYGYTF.